The 24 T cell receptor beta chains below were found in one sample sequenced in a study of T cells in Graves' hyperthyroidism and ophthalmopathy. Amplified TCR beta CDR3 regions came from RNA transcripts. Primed by the HTBI set, a first-round RT-PCR was run on the TCR CDR3. TCRdb processed the multiplex PCR reads anew with MiXCR; each CDR3 protein has one entry. The data contain a few hundred thousand distinct CDR3 sequences, approximately 44% of them singletons. What was sequenced was peripheral blood or thyroid tissue (not recorded which). These receptors originate from a woman aged 18-29 years with Graves' hyperthyroidism.

This chain joins TRBV2 and TRBJ1-1; D ambiguous. Trimming shortened V by 8 bases and J by 7 bases, and 11 bases separated the two germline ends. This CDR3 has 11 residues. In germline, CDR1 is SNHLY, CDR2 FYNNEI. DNA of the CDR3: TGTGCCAGCTACGGGAGGCTTGAAGCTTTCTTT. It specifies CASYGRLEAFF. Using reference TRBV2 and TRBJ1-1 for the parts outside the CDR3, the full variable domain is EPEVTQTPSHQVTQMGQEVILRCVPISNHLYFYWYRQILGQKVEFLVSFYNNEISEKSEIFDDQFSVERPDGSNFTLKIRSTKLEDSAMYFCASYGRLEAFFGQGTRLTVV.

The J gene is TRBJ2-5, the V gene TRBV5-1; either TRBD1 or TRBD2 may fit D (5 bases each). The DNA matches TRBJ2-7 better at its end, which makes the J call doubtful. CDR1 and CDR2 from the germline V gene are SGHRS and YFSETQ. This CDR3 comprises 14 residues. The CDR3 loop reads CASSLSGPLYEQYF. CDR3 nucleotides: TGCGCCAGCAGCTTATCGGGACCGCTCTACGAGCAGTACTTC.

In its sample, this clonotype was seen many times. This chain links TRBV14 with TRBJ2-5, with D perhaps assigned TRBD1 or TRBD2 (5 bases each). Germline-derived CDR1 and CDR2 are SGHDN and FVKESK. V was shortened by 2 bases and J by 4 bases, with 11 bases between the two germline ends. The CDR3 covers 14 residues. For the CDR3, the DNA is TGTGCCAGCAGCCAAACGGGACGGCGAGAGACCCAGTACTTC. The encoded protein is CASSQTGRRETQYF.

The V gene is TRBV12-3 or TRBV12-4, the J gene TRBJ2-7, with a tentative D call TRBD2 (6 bases). The V and J ends lost 6 bases and 6 bases respectively, with 21 bases between them. The CDR3 has 15 amino acids. This CDR3 reads CASSPLGRLGSEQYF. CDR3 sequence (DNA): TGTGCCAGCAGCCCTCTGGGCCGACTAGGCTCCGAGCAGTACTTC.

To note about this clonotype: This may be a read error, as it is one base from a much larger clone. Likely a read error: the CDR3 ends without its conserved phenylalanine or tryptophan. The J gene is TRBJ1-5, the V gene TRBV10-3, with D possibly matching TRBD1 (5 bases). Germline lookup yields CDR1 ENHRY and CDR2 SYGVKD. Trimming removed 6 bases at V and 0 bases at J, with 12 bases between. The CDR3 has 15 amino acids. The DNA for the CDR3 is TGTGCCATCAGCCCGGGACTGTATAGCAATCAGCCCCAGCATCTT. As protein: CAISPGLYSNQPQHL.

V is TRBV7-8 and J is TRBJ1-1; D may be TRBD1 (6 bases). The CDR3 runs 15 residues. Trimming removed 5 bases at V and 0 bases at J, with 13 bases between. From germline, CDR1 is SGHVS and CDR2 FQNEAQ. The CDR3 nucleotides read TGTGCCAGCAGCCGGGGGGACACATTGAACACTGAAGCTTTCTTT. Residues: CASSRGDTLNTEAFF.

The sample holds many counts of this clonotype. V gene TRBV7-2 combines with J gene TRBJ2-5, with D possibly being TRBD2 (6 bases). Trimming removed 7 bases from V and 5 bases from J, with 14 bases in between. Per the germline V gene, CDR1 is SGHTA and CDR2 is FQGNSA. This CDR3 is 13 amino acids long. CDR3 amino acids: CASNPGGDETQYF. The CDR3 bases are TGTGCCAGCAATCCGGGCGGGGATGAGACCCAGTACTTC.

This clonotype turned up a few times. This chain links TRBV5-1 with TRBJ2-7, with 11 bases aligning to TRBD2. CDR1 is SGHRS, CDR2 YFSETQ, per germline. Trimming took 0 bases from V and 4 from J; bases not matched to a gene: 0. This CDR3 region has 14 residues. This chain's CDR3 is CASSLASGRYEQYF. CDR3 bases: TGCGCCAGCAGCTTGGCTAGCGGGAGGTACGAGCAGTACTTC.

The rearrangement uses TRBV15 and TRBJ1-5; 9 bases align to TRBD1. Germline CDR1 is LNHNV and CDR2 is YYDKDF (reference sequence). J gave up 3 bases and V 5 bases, and 5 bases lay outside the gene matches. The CDR3 has 15 amino acids. In DNA, the CDR3 is TGTGCCACCAGCGGAGGACAGGGGTACAATCAGCCCCAGCATTTT. Its protein product is CATSGGQGYNQPQHF.

This clonotype was seen repeatedly, ten times or more. The J gene is TRBJ1-2, the V gene TRBV5-1; D is perhaps TRBD1 (5 bases). This CDR3 comprises 12 residues. Germline loops: CDR1 SGHRS, CDR2 YFSETQ. V was trimmed by 5 bases and J by 6 bases, leaving 11 bases between them. In DNA, the CDR3 is TGCGCCAGCAGTTACTTCAGGGATGGCTACACCTTC. It is translated as CASSYFRDGYTF.

The rearrangement joins TRBV5-1 to TRBJ1-2; D may be TRBD1 (6 bases). The germline CDR1 and CDR2 sequences are SGHRS and YFSETQ. The CDR3 sequence is 13 residues long. V lost 4 bases and J lost 6, with 13 bases in between. The CDR3 DNA sequence: TGCGCCAGCAGCCTACAGGGAACCCATGGCTACACCTTC. Translating it yields CASSLQGTHGYTF.

The chain has TRBV9 and TRBJ1-5, with a tentative D call TRBD1 (5 bases). The CDR3 contains 16 residues. V lost 5 bases and J lost 2, with 17 bases in between. Germline V lookup: CDR1 SGDLS, CDR2 YYNGEE. This CDR3 is CASSPGRWGGNQPQHF. The CDR3 nucleotides read TGTGCCAGCAGTCCTGGTAGGTGGGGGGGCAATCAGCCCCAGCATTTT.

V gene TRBV11-2 combines with J gene TRBJ1-3; D gene unclear. V lost 5 bases and J lost 0, with 20 bases in between. This CDR3 is 18 amino acids long. Germline V gene sequence: CDR1 SGHAT, CDR2 FQNNGV. DNA for the CDR3: TGTGCCAGCAGCCCCAGAGGTCAAACAGCGATCTCTGGAAACACCATATATTTT. Translation: CASSPRGQTAISGNTIYF.

The V call is TRBV24-1, the J call TRBJ1-5, with TRBD1 as a possible D gene (5 bases). V was pared by 9 bases and J by 7 bases, with 12 bases between. CDR3 length: 12 residues. Germline lookup yields CDR1 KGHDR and CDR2 SFDVKD. The CDR3 reads CATGWGGQPQHF. CDR3 coding DNA: TGTGCCACCGGTTGGGGCGGCCAGCCCCAGCATTTT.

This clonotype was seen many times. The chain carries TRBV5-1 and TRBJ2-7; D is possibly TRBD2 (5 bases). CDR3 length: 11 amino acids. The V and J ends lost 4 bases and 6 bases respectively, with 8 bases between them. Germline V lookup: CDR1 SGHRS, CDR2 YFSETQ. In DNA form, the CDR3 reads TGCGCCAGCAGCCGGGATGCCGAGCAGTACTTC. Translation: CASSRDAEQYF.

This clonotype has just a few counts. The rearrangement links TRBV7-2 to TRBJ2-5; 8 bases are a match to TRBD2. The CDR3 has 16 amino acids. Germline-derived CDR1 and CDR2 are SGHTA and FQGNSA. With 5 bases clipped from V and 4 bases from J, the junction kept 12 bases outside the gene matches. CDR3 coding DNA: TGTGCCAGCAGCGCACGGACTAGCCCTCTCTTAGAGACCCAGTACTTC. It codes for CASSARTSPLLETQYF.

This clonotype appeared a few times. A junction end diverges from the germline sequence, so it may reflect a read error. The chain employs TRBV10-2 and TRBJ1-2; no reliable D call. This CDR3 contains 16 residues. Germline V gene data show CDR1 as WSHSY and CDR2 as SAAADI. CDR3 sequence reads: CASSQVSADLNYGYTF. The CDR3 nucleotides are TGTGCCAGCAGCCAAGTATCGGCAGACCTAAACTATGGCTACACCTTC.

This clonotype was counted many times. V and J are TRBV7-8 and TRBJ2-7; possible D gene TRBD2, 6 bases. This CDR3 is 13 amino acids long. The V end was cut by 5 bases, the J end by 4 bases, with 12 bases between. From germline, CDR1 is SGHVS and CDR2 FQNEAQ. The CDR3 here is CASSPPAGYEQYF. The CDR3 DNA follows: TGTGCCAGCAGCCCCCCTGCGGGGTACGAGCAGTACTTC.

The V and J genes are TRBV24-1 and TRBJ2-3; D ambiguous. Germline V lookup: CDR1 KGHDR, CDR2 SFDVKD. V was clipped by 9 bases and J by 4 bases, with 19 bases between them. The CDR3 has 15 amino acids. This CDR3 is CATCTAANGSDTQYF. CDR3 in DNA: TGTGCCACCTGCACGGCCGCGAACGGGTCAGATACGCAGTATTTT.

V and J are TRBV20-1 and TRBJ2-2, with 8 positions matching TRBD1. V lost 1 base to trimming and J lost 3 bases; unmatched junction nucleotides: 4. The CDR3 runs 15 residues. Germline V gene data show CDR1 as DFQATT and CDR2 as SNEGSKA (reference sequence). CDR3 nucleotide sequence: TGCAGTGCTAGAGGCCAGGGGGCGGACACCGGGGAGCTGTTTTTT. Translating it yields CSARGQGADTGELFF.

The chain combines TRBV2 with TRBJ1-1, with 7 nucleotides matching TRBD1. There are 14 residues in the CDR3. J lost 1 base, V lost 5 bases, and 4 bases had no gene match. The V gene's germline CDR1 is SNHLY and CDR2 FYNNEI. CDR3 sequence reads: CASSNDRANTEAFF. The CDR3 DNA sequence: TGTGCCAGCAGTAACGACAGGGCGAACACTGAAGCTTTCTTT.

This clonotype has more than one count but fewer than ten. The chain carries TRBV19 and TRBJ2-5; 9 bases line up with TRBD1. J gave up 0 bases and V 5 bases, and 7 bases lay outside the gene matches. This CDR3 has 16 amino acids. The germline CDR1 and CDR2 sequences are LNHDA and SQIVND (reference sequence). CDR3 coding DNA: TGTGCCAGTAGTCCGACGGACAGGGGATACCAAGAGACCCAGTACTTC. Translated, it gives CASSPTDRGYQETQYF.

This chain connects TRBV25-1 to TRBJ1-2; D is uncertain. CDR1 is MGHDK and CDR2 is SYGVNS in the germline V gene. CDR3 length: 13 amino acids. Deletions cut 0 bases from V and 4 bases from J, with 6 bases between. The CDR3 DNA is TGTGCCAGCAGTGAATATGTTGGCTATGGCTACACCTTC. This gives the protein CASSEYVGYGYTF.

The rearrangement links TRBV25-1 to TRBJ2-5, with D possibly being TRBD1 or TRBD2 (6 bases each). Germline CDR1 reads MGHDK; CDR2 reads SYGVNS. The CDR3 consists of 16 residues. V lost 6 bases and J lost 7, with 24 bases in between. In DNA, the CDR3 is TGTGCCAGCAGCTTAGCGTCTCTAGCCAGGGGAGGGACCCAGTACTTC. It specifies CASSLASLARGGTQYF.